This passage covers 29 T cell receptor beta chains from one sample sequenced in a study of shared clonotypes between healthy human individuals (dated by TCRdb to 2019 to 2021). Libraries were built with the immunoSEQ multiplex PCR assay. TCRdb holds this immuneACCESS table with in-frame rearrangements only. Some clones are missing; in checked studies, unresolved V genes explain under half, and the rest has no known cause. The sample table shows millions of clones, and 93% are seen once. The leading ten clones occupy about 0.37% of the sample. The specimen was naive CD4+ T cells from PBMCs. The sample's cell subset or site label, in plain terms: CD45RA+ positively selected. The receptors shown here come from a young man in good health. Some clones in this sample may be carry-over from other donors' samples.

On this clone: The identical CDR3 is also encoded by other nucleotide sequences in the sample. The rearrangement uses TRBV5-1 and TRBJ2-3; D may be TRBD2 (6 bases). The length of the CDR3 is 17 residues. The V end was cut by 4 bases, the J end by 1 base, with 19 bases between. Germline CDR1 and CDR2: SGHRS and YFSETQ. The CDR3 nucleotides read TGCGCCAGCAGCCTGGTCCCTTCGGGAGTTGGCACAGATACGCAGTATTTT. Translation gives CASSLVPSGVGTDTQYF.

V gene TRBV2 combines with J gene TRBJ2-5; D perhaps matches TRBD2 (5 bases). V dropped 7 bases and J dropped 5 bases, with 17 bases sitting between them. Looked up from germline, CDR1 is SNHLY and CDR2 is FYNNEI. This CDR3 is 14 amino acids long. DNA of the CDR3: TGTGCCAGCAAACGGACTGGGGTGGGGGAGACCCAGTACTTC. It codes for CASKRTGVGETQYF.

The rearrangement joins TRBV5-1 to TRBJ1-4, with D maybe TRBD1 (6 bases). V dropped 4 bases and J dropped 7 bases, with 14 bases sitting between them. CDR3 length: 14 amino acids. Germline-derived CDR1 and CDR2 are SGHRS and YFSETQ. The CDR3 protein is CASSAQGIAEKLFF. The CDR3 DNA follows: TGCGCCAGCAGCGCACAGGGTATCGCTGAAAAACTGTTTTTT. The full variable domain, its missing parts supplied by reference TRBV5-1 and TRBJ1-4, is KAGVTQTPRYLIKTRGQQVTLSCSPISGHRSVSWYQQTPGQGLQFLFEYFSETQRNKGNFPGRFSGRQFSNSRSEMNVSTLELGDSALYLCASSAQGIAEKLFFGSGTQLSVL.

This chain uses TRBV7-3 with TRBJ2-1, with TRBD1 identical over 9 bases. After removal of 1 base from V and 6 bases from J, the junction contained 4 bases not matched to a gene. Germline V lookup: CDR1 SGHTA, CDR2 FQGTGA. There are 15 residues in the CDR3. The CDR3: CASSLMRDRVNEQFF. The CDR3 region has the DNA TGTGCCAGCAGCTTAATGCGGGACAGGGTCAATGAGCAGTTCTTC.

This clone showed up just a few times. The gene calls are TRBV7-9 and TRBJ1-5; D perhaps matches TRBD1 (6 bases). The germline gives CDR1 SEHNR, CDR2 FQNEAQ (reference sequence). Deletions cut 1 base from V and 7 bases from J, with 11 bases between. The CDR3 has 14 amino acids. CDR3 DNA: TGTGCCAGCAGCTTAGGAACAGGGAGGCAGCCCCAGCATTTT. It codes for CASSLGTGRQPQHF.

The chain links TRBV10-3 to TRBJ2-3, with a possible D match to TRBD2 (7 bases). V gave up 6 bases and J gave up 5 bases, with 18 bases separating them. In germline, CDR1 is ENHRY, CDR2 SYGVKD. The CDR3 covers 15 residues. CDR3 bases: TGTGCCATCAGAACCCTCGGGGGAGGGGGAGATACGCAGTATTTT. Translated, it gives CAIRTLGGGGDTQYF.

Only one count was recorded for this clone. V gene TRBV27 combines with J gene TRBJ1-2, with 8 bases fitting TRBD1. Germline loops: CDR1 MNHEY, CDR2 SMNVEV (reference sequence). The CDR3 runs 15 residues. V was clipped by 6 bases and J by 4 bases; unmatched bases: 10. The CDR3 sequence: CASRLGQGKGYGYTF. CDR3 DNA sequence: TGTGCCAGCAGATTAGGACAGGGTAAGGGCTATGGCTACACCTTC.

This clone is a singleton in its sample. The chain combines TRBV6-6 with TRBJ2-7; 12 nucleotides agree with TRBD2. Trimming at V came to 6 bases and at J to 3 bases, leaving 6 bases not matched to a gene. CDR3 size: 15 residues. Germline V gene lookup returns CDR1 MNHNY and CDR2 SVGAGI (reference sequence). The CDR3 sequence is CASRNLAGGDYEQYF. As DNA, the CDR3 is TGTGCCAGCAGAAACCTAGCGGGAGGGGACTACGAGCAGTACTTC.

The genes are TRBV19 and TRBJ2-2; D unresolved. V lost 4 bases and J 3 bases, leaving 6 bases between the germline ends. The CDR3 contains 13 residues. Germline V gene lookup returns CDR1 LNHDA and CDR2 SQIVND (reference sequence). Here the CDR3 DNA reads TGTGCCAGTAGTAACAGTCACACCGGGGAGCTGTTTTTT. Translating gives CASSNSHTGELFF.

This chain uses TRBV7-3 with TRBJ2-3, with 8 bases identical to TRBD2. The CDR3 length is 15 residues. Trimming removed 6 bases from V and 6 bases from J; junction bases left unmatched: 11. The germline V gene has CDR1 SGHTA and CDR2 FQGTGA. The CDR3 loop is CASRRTSQVRDTQYF. The CDR3 bases are TGTGCCAGCAGAAGGACTAGCCAAGTACGGGATACGCAGTATTTT.

The J gene is TRBJ1-1, the V gene TRBV9; D gene uncertain. The germline V gene has CDR1 SGDLS and CDR2 YYNGEE. Trimming removed 3 bases at V and 0 bases at J, with 9 bases between. This CDR3 spans 14 amino acids. DNA of the CDR3: TGTGCCAGCAGCGCGACCGTAATGAACACTGAAGCTTTCTTT. Residues: CASSATVMNTEAFF.

V and J are TRBV4-3 and TRBJ2-7; D tentatively reads TRBD1 or TRBD2 (6 bases each). V lost 0 bases to trimming and J lost 2 bases, with 17 bases between them. Germline V CDR1 and CDR2: LGHNA, YSLEER. The CDR3 is 17 amino acids. The CDR3 spells CASSQEGYGGLTYEQYF. The CDR3 DNA is TGCGCCAGCAGCCAAGAAGGGTACGGGGGCCTTACCTACGAGCAGTACTTC.

The genes are TRBV7-9 and TRBJ1-1; D is ambiguous. V dropped 2 bases and J dropped 3 bases, with 7 bases sitting between them. The CDR3 runs to 13 residues. The germline CDR1 and CDR2 sequences are SEHNR and FQNEAQ (reference sequence). The DNA for the CDR3 is TGTGCCAGCAGCTTACTGGAAGACACTGAAGCTTTCTTT. This translates into CASSLLEDTEAFF.

The V call is TRBV7-2, the J call TRBJ2-7, with 8 nucleotides matching TRBD1. V shed 5 bases, J shed 2 bases, and the junction held 8 bases outside the gene matches. Looked up from germline, CDR1 is SGHTA and CDR2 is FQGNSA. This CDR3 is 15 amino acids long. CDR3 DNA: TGTGCCAGCAGCCAGATGACAGGGGCTCCCTACGAGCAGTACTTC. This gives the protein CASSQMTGAPYEQYF.

The chain has TRBV28 and TRBJ1-6; unclear D gene. Trimming pared 4 bases from V and 7 bases from J, leaving 2 bases between. This CDR3 spans 11 amino acids. CDR1 and CDR2 from the germline V gene are MDHEN and SYDVKM. CDR3 DNA sequence: TGTGCCAGCAGTTGGAATTCACCCCTCCACTTT. Amino acids: CASSWNSPLHF.

The genes are TRBV5-5 and TRBJ2-1; D possibly matches TRBD1 or TRBD2 (5 bases each). The CDR3 runs 14 residues. Germline V gene data show CDR1 as SGHKS and CDR2 as YYEKEE (reference sequence). V was clipped by 4 bases and J by 2 bases, with 10 bases between them. The CDR3, as DNA: TGTGCCAGCAGCCCTGAGGGGACCTACAATGAGCAGTTCTTC. It is translated as CASSPEGTYNEQFF.

The rearrangement joins TRBV28 to TRBJ2-3, with TRBD2 identical over 8 bases. Germline V gives CDR1 MDHEN, CDR2 SYDVKM. With V trimmed by 3 bases and J by 4 bases, 6 bases remained unmatched. This CDR3 is 15 amino acids long. CDR3 region: CASSLGREVADTQYF. CDR3 nucleotides: TGTGCCAGCAGTTTGGGGCGGGAGGTCGCAGATACGCAGTATTTT.

The chain recombines TRBV7-2 with TRBJ2-3; D is possibly TRBD1 or TRBD2 (5 bases each). Per the germline V gene, CDR1 is SGHTA and CDR2 is FQGNSA. The CDR3 extends over 16 amino acids. Trimming removed 1 base from V and 4 bases from J, with 15 bases in between. The CDR3: CASSLVWDPRADTQYF. The CDR3 bases are TGTGCCAGCAGCTTAGTCTGGGACCCAAGGGCAGATACGCAGTATTTT.

This clone was recorded only once. The genes are TRBV7-9 and TRBJ2-5; D call uncertain. Trimming took 0 bases from V and 2 from J, leaving 10 bases between them. Germline V gives CDR1 SEHNR, CDR2 FQNEAQ (reference sequence). CDR3 size: 15 residues. CDR3 in DNA: TGTGCCAGCAGCTTAGCGATGGCAGGACAAGAGACCCAGTACTTC. Translation gives CASSLAMAGQETQYF.

This chain uses TRBV15 with TRBJ2-7; D possibly uses TRBD1 or TRBD2 (5 bases each). V was cut by 0 bases and J by 9 bases, with 15 bases left in between. The CDR3 length is 14 residues. The V gene's germline CDR1 is LNHNV and CDR2 YYDKDF (reference sequence). The CDR3: CATSRDRLGTAQYF. CDR3 in DNA: TGTGCCACCAGCAGAGATCGGCTCGGGACGGCGCAGTACTTC.

In regard to this clone: This sample includes further DNA sequences coding for the same CDR3. The V and J genes are TRBV2 and TRBJ1-2; 7 bases fit TRBD1. J gave up 4 bases and V 5 bases, and 4 bases lay outside the gene matches. The CDR3 length is 13 residues. CDR1 and CDR2 (germline): SNHLY, FYNNEI. The chain's CDR3 is CASSLQGFYGYTF. CDR3 in DNA: TGTGCCAGCAGTCTACAGGGGTTCTATGGCTACACCTTC.

This sequence joins TRBV28 and TRBJ2-7, with TRBD2 identical over 9 bases. CDR3 length: 16 amino acids. Per germline, CDR1 MDHEN and CDR2 SYDVKM. V was pared by 7 bases and J by 2 bases, with 12 bases of the junction left unmatched. The CDR3 DNA sequence: TGTGCCAGCACGGGAACTAGCGGGTTCGAGGCCTACGAGCAGTACTTC. It yields the protein CASTGTSGFEAYEQYF.

The rearrangement joins TRBV2 to TRBJ2-7; tentative D call: TRBD1 (7 bases). Germline V gene sequence: CDR1 SNHLY, CDR2 FYNNEI. V shed 8 bases and J shed 4 bases, with 15 bases lying between them. The CDR3 has 13 residues. The CDR3 bases are TGTGCCAGCCAGAGACAGGGACTTTACGAGCAGTACTTC. Translated, it gives CASQRQGLYEQYF.

The J gene is TRBJ2-1, the V gene TRBV7-3, with 9 bases fitting TRBD2. V shed 5 bases and J 6 bases; nucleotides not matched to a gene: 8. The CDR3 is 15 amino acids. CDR1 SGHTA and CDR2 FQGTGA come from the germline V gene. The CDR3 reads CASSPLAGGPNEQFF. For the CDR3, the DNA is TGTGCCAGCAGCCCACTGGCGGGAGGGCCCAATGAGCAGTTCTTC.

V usage is TRBV5-4 and J usage is TRBJ1-3; D perhaps matches TRBD1 (6 bases). There are 15 residues in the CDR3. Germline V gene data show CDR1 as SGHNT and CDR2 as YYREEE (reference sequence). V dropped 4 bases and J dropped 0 bases, with 11 bases sitting between them. CDR3 DNA: TGTGCCAGCAGCCGTCCAGGGGTCTCTGGAAACACCATATATTTT. It yields the protein CASSRPGVSGNTIYF.

Points on this clone: The sample has other DNA sequences that encode this CDR3 too. The rearrangement joins TRBV6-5 to TRBJ2-2, with TRBD1 as a possible D gene (6 bases). Germline CDR1 reads MNHEY; CDR2 reads SVGAGI. V lost 7 bases and J lost 5, with 8 bases in between. CDR3 length equals 12 residues. The CDR3 is CASTRGTGELFF. Here the CDR3 DNA reads TGTGCCAGCACCAGGGGAACCGGGGAGCTGTTTTTT.

This clone has a handful of counts. The chain carries TRBV20-1 and TRBJ1-1; D call uncertain. Germline V lookup: CDR1 DFQATT, CDR2 SNEGSKA (reference sequence). The CDR3 sequence is 10 residues long. V was clipped by 6 bases and J by 4 bases, with 6 bases between them. CDR3 DNA: TGCAGTGCCCGGGCCACTGAAGCTTTCTTT. It translates to CSARATEAFF.

V is TRBV5-1 and J is TRBJ2-1; the D gene is possibly TRBD2 (5 bases). V lost 4 bases to trimming and J lost 4 bases, with 12 bases between them. The germline gives CDR1 SGHRS, CDR2 YFSETQ. The CDR3 has 14 residues. The CDR3 nucleotides read TGCGCCAGCAGCCTCCCCGGACTGTACAATGAGCAGTTCTTC. Its protein product is CASSLPGLYNEQFF.

Points on this clone: This sample includes further DNA sequences coding for the same CDR3. The chain links TRBV4-3 to TRBJ2-2; 11 positions match TRBD1. With 3 bases clipped from V and 6 bases from J, the junction kept 0 bases outside the gene matches. This CDR3 contains 14 residues. Germline V gene lookup returns CDR1 LGHNA and CDR2 YSLEER. The chain's CDR3 is CASSQDRGPGELFF. The CDR3 nucleotides read TGCGCCAGCAGCCAGGACAGGGGGCCCGGGGAGCTGTTTTTT.